This TCR beta chain was identified in a study of shared clonotypes between healthy human individuals. About the research overall: The plates for each donor numbered three CD4 naive, three CD4 memory, two CD8 naive and one CD8 memory.

This clone is a singleton in its sample. At one boundary the junction diverges from the germline segment, which might be a read error. Germline loops: CDR1 MDHEN, CDR2 SYDVKM. The CDR3 sequence is 14 residues long. The test was conducted at deep level. TCRdb's table, derived via immunoSEQ multiplex PCR, lists solely in-frame clones and lacks some. This table has 2 million to 3 million clones, 90% to 95% appearing once. The sample was naive CD4+ T cells sorted from blood. Subset noted: CD45RA+ positively selected. The genes are TRBV28 and TRBJ2-4, with D possibly called TRBD1 or TRBD2 (5 bases each). This clonotype was obtained from a man aged 18 to 30 in good health. Written as DNA, the CDR3 is TGTGCCAGCAGCCTTCCCGGGGCCCCTAGGCGATCTGACTTC. This sequence encodes CASSLPGAPRRSDF.